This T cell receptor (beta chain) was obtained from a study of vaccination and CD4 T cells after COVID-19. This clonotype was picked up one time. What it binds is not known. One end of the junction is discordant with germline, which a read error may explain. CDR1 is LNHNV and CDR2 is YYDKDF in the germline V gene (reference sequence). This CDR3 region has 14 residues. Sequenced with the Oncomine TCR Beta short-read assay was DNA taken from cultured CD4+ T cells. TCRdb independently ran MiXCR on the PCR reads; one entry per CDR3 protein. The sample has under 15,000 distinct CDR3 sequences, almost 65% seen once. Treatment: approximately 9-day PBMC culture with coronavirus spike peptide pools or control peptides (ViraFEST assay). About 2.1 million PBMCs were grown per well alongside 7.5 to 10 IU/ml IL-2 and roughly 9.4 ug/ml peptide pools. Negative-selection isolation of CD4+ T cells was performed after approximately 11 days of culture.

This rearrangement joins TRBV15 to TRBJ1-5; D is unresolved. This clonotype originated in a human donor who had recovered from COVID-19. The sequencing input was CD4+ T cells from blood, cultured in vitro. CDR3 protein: CVTSRVGREQPQHF. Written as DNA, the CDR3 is TGTGTCACCAGCAGAGTAGGGAGGGAGCAGCCCCAGCATTTT.